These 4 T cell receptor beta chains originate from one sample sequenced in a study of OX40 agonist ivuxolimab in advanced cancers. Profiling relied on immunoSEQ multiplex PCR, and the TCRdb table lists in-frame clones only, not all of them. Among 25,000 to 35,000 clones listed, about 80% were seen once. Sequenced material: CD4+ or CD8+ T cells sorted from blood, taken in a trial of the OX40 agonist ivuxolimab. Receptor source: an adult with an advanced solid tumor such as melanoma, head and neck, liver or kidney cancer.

The CDR3 sequence is CASSDRGYTEAFF. DNA of the CDR3: TGTGCCAGCAGTGACAGGGGGTACACTGAAGCTTTCTTT. The chain is built from TRBV2 and TRBJ1-1; TRBD1 matches 7 bases. V was pared by 3 bases and J by 3 bases, with 1 base of the junction left unmatched. The CDR3 consists of 13 residues. The germline gives CDR1 SNHLY, CDR2 FYNNEI.

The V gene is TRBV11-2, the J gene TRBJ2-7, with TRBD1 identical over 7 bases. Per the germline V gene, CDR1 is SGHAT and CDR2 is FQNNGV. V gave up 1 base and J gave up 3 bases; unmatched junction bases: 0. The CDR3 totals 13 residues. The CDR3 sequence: CASSLGDSYEQYF. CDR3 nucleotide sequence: TGTGCCAGCAGCTTAGGGGACAGCTACGAGCAGTACTTC.

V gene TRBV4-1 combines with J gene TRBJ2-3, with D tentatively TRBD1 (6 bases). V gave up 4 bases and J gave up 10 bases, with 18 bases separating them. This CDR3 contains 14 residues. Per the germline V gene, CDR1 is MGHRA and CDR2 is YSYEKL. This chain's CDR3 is CASSPEQGPRAQYF. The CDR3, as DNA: TGCGCCAGCAGCCCAGAACAGGGACCACGGGCGCAGTATTTT.

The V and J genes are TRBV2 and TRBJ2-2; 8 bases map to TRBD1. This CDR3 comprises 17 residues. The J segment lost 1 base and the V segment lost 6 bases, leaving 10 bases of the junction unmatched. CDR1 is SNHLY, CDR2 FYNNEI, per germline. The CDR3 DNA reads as TGTGCCAGCAGGCACCTATCGGGGACAGGGAACACCGGGGAGCTGTTTTTT. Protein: CASRHLSGTGNTGELFF.